This record looks at one T cell receptor (beta chain) sequence and its context. The sample is drawn from a study of blood T cell repertoires in COVID-19. Study details: Samples of COVID-19 (acute and convalescent) were obtained from the United States, Italy and Spain.

Residents of about two dozen US areas, aged about 18 to 95 years, made up the participants. Participant-given clinical history determined each cohort assignment. Original data processing: Nucleated cell number was recorded as an estimate derived from reference gene primer amplification. The assay was immunoSEQ multiplex PCR, and TCRdb's table has in-frame clones only and misses some. The DNA was the basis for D and trimming; V, J and clone size are from that table. This sample has a few hundred thousand clones, with approximately 85% found just once. The source of this sequence is a man aged 25 to 40 who had recovered from COVID-19. Sequenced sample: PBMCs or T cells enriched from blood (not recorded which).

The CDR3 spells CASSQGGGAYEQYF. CDR3 sequence (DNA): TGCGCCAGCAGCCAAGGAGGCGGGGCATACGAGCAGTACTTC. The V call is TRBV4-3, the J call TRBJ2-7; possibly TRBD2 for D (6 bases). V shed 1 base and J shed 4 bases, with 11 bases lying between them. Per germline, CDR1 LGHNA and CDR2 YSLEER. This CDR3 comprises 14 residues.